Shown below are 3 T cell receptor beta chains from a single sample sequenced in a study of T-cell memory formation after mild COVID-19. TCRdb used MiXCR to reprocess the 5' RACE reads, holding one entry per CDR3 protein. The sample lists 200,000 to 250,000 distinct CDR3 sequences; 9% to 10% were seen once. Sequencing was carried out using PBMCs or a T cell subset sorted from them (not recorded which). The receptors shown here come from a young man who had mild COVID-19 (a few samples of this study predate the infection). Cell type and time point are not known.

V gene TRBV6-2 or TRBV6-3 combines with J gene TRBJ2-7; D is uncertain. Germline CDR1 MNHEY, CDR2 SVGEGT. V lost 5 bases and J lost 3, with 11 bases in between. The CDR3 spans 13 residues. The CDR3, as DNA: TGTGCCAGCAGTCCACCGGGCCTCTACGAGCAGTACGTC. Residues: CASSPPGLYEQYV.

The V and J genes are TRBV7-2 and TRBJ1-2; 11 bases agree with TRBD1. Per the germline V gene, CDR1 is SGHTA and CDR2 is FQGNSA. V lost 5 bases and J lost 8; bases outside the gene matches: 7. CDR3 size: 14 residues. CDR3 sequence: CASSRGQGAEGYTF. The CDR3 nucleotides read TGTGCCAGCAGCAGAGGACAGGGGGCAGAAGGCTACACCTTC.

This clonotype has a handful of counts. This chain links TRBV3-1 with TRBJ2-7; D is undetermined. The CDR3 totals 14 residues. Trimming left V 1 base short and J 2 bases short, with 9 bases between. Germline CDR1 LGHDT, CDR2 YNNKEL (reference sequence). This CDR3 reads CASSQGFSPYEQYF. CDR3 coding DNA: TGTGCCAGCAGCCAAGGCTTCTCGCCCTACGAGCAGTACTTC.